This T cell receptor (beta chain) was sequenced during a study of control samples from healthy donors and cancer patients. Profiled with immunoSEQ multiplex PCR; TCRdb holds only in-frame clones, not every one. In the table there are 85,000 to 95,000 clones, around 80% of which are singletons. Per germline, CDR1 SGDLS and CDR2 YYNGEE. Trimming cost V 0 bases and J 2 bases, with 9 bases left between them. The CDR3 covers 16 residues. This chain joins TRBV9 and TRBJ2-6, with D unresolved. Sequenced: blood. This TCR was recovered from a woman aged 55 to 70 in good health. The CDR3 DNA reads TGTGCCAGCAGCGTAGACCCGCTTCCTGGGGCCAACGTCCTGACTTTC. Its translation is CASSVDPLPGANVLTF.